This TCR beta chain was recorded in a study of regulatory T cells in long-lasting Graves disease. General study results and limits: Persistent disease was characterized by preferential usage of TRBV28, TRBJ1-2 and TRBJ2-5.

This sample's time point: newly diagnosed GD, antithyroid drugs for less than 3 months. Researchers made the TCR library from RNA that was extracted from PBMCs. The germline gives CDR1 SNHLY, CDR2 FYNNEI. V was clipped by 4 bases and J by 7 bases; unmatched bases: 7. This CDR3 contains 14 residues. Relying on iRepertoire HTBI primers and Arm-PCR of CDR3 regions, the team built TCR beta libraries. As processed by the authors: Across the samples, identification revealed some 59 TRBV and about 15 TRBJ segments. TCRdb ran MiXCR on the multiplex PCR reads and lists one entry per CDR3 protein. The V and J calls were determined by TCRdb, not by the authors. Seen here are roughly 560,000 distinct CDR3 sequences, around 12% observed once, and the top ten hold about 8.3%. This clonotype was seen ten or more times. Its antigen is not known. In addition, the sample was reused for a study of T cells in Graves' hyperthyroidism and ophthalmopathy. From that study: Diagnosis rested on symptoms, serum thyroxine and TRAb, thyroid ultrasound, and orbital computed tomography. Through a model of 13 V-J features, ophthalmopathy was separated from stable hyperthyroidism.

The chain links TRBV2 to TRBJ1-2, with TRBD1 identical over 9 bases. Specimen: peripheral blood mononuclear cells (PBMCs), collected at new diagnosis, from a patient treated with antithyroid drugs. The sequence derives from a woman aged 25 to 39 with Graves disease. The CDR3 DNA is TGTGCCAGCAGTGGATGGACAGGGGACGGTGGCTACACCTTC. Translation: CASSGWTGDGGYTF.